This T cell receptor beta chain was retrieved from a study of T cell clonality in common variable immunodeficiency (dated by TCRdb to the mid-2010s). Summary of the overall study and its limitations: Fewer deletions and N-nucleotide insertions were reportedly observed in CVID TCRbeta sequences, and highly modified clones with 13 or more V deletions were reportedly absent from CVID TCRbeta sequences. According to the authors, figuring out what caused the increased clonality in CVID would require sequencing the repertoires of T cell subpopulations. Differences among patients in the CVID cohort limited the correlations between repertoire features and clinical complications. TCRbeta clonality was higher in CVID subjects than in healthy controls (t-test p = 0.018), and the increase was most characteristic of about a third of subjects. Fewer TCRbeta clones were shared among CVID subjects than among healthy controls (p < 0.0001). Even though DNA input was equal, the average per sample came to about 81,820 unique sequences for controls compared with about 30,000 for CVID samples.

Predominantly Caucasian heritage was noted among both the CVID patients and the healthy controls. Heparinized peripheral whole blood samples of 5 to 8 ml were collected from each donor. Genomic DNA from adults with common variable immune deficiency (CVID) and from healthy adult controls was used to sequence TCRbeta CDR3 repertoires. The control group comprised some 22 healthy adult volunteers, some 12 female and 10 or so male, aged about 23 to 75 years with a mean age of around 32. To isolate peripheral blood mononuclear cells, diluted blood was subjected to density centrifugation over Hypaque 1077 or Ficoll-Paque. Genomic DNA was obtained from unsorted mononuclear cells using either Qiagen column purification or a centrifugation-based method. V loses 7 bases of germline sequence and J loses 0 bases, and the interval between the two ends is 16 bases. CDR1 MRHNA and CDR2 SNTAGT were looked up in the germline V gene. The CDR3 goes from the cysteine to the phenylalanine over 15 residues. The CDR3 was read in part: 36 bases, with the frame set at base 1.

This clone was seen repeatedly, ten times or more. There is no known antigen for this receptor. The read ends 3 residues before the CDR3 terminus; that terminus is restored from the germline J gene. Equivalent amounts of genomic DNA from CVID and control samples were used as sequencing input. For every sample, a 60 bp segment covering the rearranged TCRbeta CDR3 region was amplified and then sequenced. The immunoSEQ assay, a bias-corrected multiplex PCR combined with high-throughput sequencing, was used to amplify TCRbeta. The paper's data handling went like this. Each unique nucleotide sequence was treated as a clone and annotated with V, D and J genes, copy number and frequency. Sequences were labeled productive if in frame, and non-productive if out of frame or containing stop codons. As previously described, clonality was computed from Shannon's entropy. The predicted amino acid sequences of productive clones were used to derive the mean CDR3 Kyte-Doolittle hydropathy. Hierarchical clustering of scaled V gene usage was performed with the R hclust function using Manhattan distance and complete linkage. Clone sharing by CDR3 amino acid sequence was assessed by resampling 12 repertoires per group over 100 rounds. Repertoires were searched for more than 55 published EBV-specific and nearly 250 published CMV-specific TCRbeta sequences. Two CVID samples that yielded fewer than 10,000 sequences were excluded from the analysis, so approximately 40 CVID repertoires were retained. TCRdb mirrors the immuneACCESS table, restricted to in-frame sequences. Some clones are absent from its copies; in checked studies, under half trace to an unresolved V gene, and the reason for the others is unknown. The D gene and trimming were derived from the DNA, and the V and J assignments and clone size from that table. Listed for this sample are tens of thousands of clones, none observed only a single time. The ten largest account for 5% to 6.5% of the sample.

This receptor was taken from a person aged 18-70 years in good health. Here the chain combines TRBV6-4 and TRBJ2-7; TRBD1 is a weak D gene call, 6 bases matching. Sequenced material: peripheral blood mononuclear cells. The CDR3 bases that were read are TGTGCCAGCATAAACCGACAGGCTAGCTCCTACGAG. Its translation reads: CASINRQASSYE. The entire CDR3 protein reads CASINRQASSYEQYF.